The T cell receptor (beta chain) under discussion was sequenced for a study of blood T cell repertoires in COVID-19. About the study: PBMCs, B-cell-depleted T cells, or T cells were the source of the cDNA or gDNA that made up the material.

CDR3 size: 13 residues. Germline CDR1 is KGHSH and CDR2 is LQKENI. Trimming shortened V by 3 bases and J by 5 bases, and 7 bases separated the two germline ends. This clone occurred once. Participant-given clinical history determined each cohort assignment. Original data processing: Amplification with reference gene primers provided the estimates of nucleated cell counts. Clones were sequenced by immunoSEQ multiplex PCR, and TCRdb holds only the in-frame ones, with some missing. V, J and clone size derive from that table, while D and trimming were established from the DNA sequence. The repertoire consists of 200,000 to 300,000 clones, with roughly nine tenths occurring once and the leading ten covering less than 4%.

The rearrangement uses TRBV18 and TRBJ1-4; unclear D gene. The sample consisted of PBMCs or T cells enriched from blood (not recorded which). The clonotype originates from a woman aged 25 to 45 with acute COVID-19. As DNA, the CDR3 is TGTGCCAGCTCACCTGCGAAAAATGAAAAACTGTTTTTT. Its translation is CASSPAKNEKLFF.